Below, 30 T cell receptor beta chains from the same sample are listed, as sequenced in a study of blood T cell repertoires in COVID-19. Using immunoSEQ multiplex PCR, the repertoire was profiled, and TCRdb retains in-frame clones only, with some absent. In the table there are more than 60,000 clones, approximately 84% of which are singletons. Sequenced input: peripheral blood. These receptors all stem from a man aged 55-75 years with active or convalescent COVID-19.

The chain links TRBV11-2 to TRBJ1-2; a possible D gene is TRBD1 (5 bases). This CDR3 region has 13 residues. V lost 4 bases and J 4 bases, leaving 10 bases between the germline ends. From germline, CDR1 is SGHAT and CDR2 FQNNGV. The CDR3 here is CASSSSGLYGYTF. In DNA form, the CDR3 reads TGTGCCAGCAGCTCGTCAGGGCTCTATGGCTACACCTTC.

A single count supports this clone. V is TRBV6-6 and J is TRBJ1-5, with TRBD1 matching 7 bases. The germline gives CDR1 MNHNY, CDR2 SVGAGI (reference sequence). The CDR3 sequence is 14 residues long. V trimming: 5 bases; J trimming: 2 bases; junction bases outside the gene matches: 3. This CDR3 reads CASSTGTGNQPQHF. The CDR3 DNA reads TGTGCCAGCAGTACGGGGACAGGCAATCAGCCCCAGCATTTT.

This clone was found once. V usage is TRBV7-2 and J usage is TRBJ2-5; tentative D call: TRBD1 (6 bases). The CDR3 sequence is 15 residues long. Germline CDR1 and CDR2: SGHTA and FQGNSA. With 1 base removed from V and 3 bases from J, the gap between germline ends came to 12 bases. The CDR3 protein is CASSLVGQGKETQYF. In DNA, the CDR3 is TGTGCCAGCAGCTTAGTAGGGCAGGGGAAAGAGACCCAGTACTTC.

The V gene is TRBV4-3, the J gene TRBJ2-3; TRBD2 aligns across 7 bases. Germline CDR1 reads LGHNA; CDR2 reads YSLEER. The junction had 14 bases not matched to a gene; V was cut back by 4 bases and J by 4 bases. CDR3 size: 17 residues. The CDR3 protein is CASSLQLGRGLPDTQYF. In nucleotides, the CDR3 is TGCGCCAGCAGCCTGCAGCTGGGGAGGGGTCTCCCAGATACGCAGTATTTT.

The chain employs TRBV24-1 and TRBJ2-1; 8 positions match TRBD2. J was trimmed by 3 bases and V by 4 bases; bases with no gene match: 1. The CDR3 runs 14 residues. In germline, CDR1 is KGHDR, CDR2 SFDVKD. The CDR3 spells CATSEAGGYNEQFF. The CDR3 region has the DNA TGTGCCACCAGTGAGGCGGGGGGCTACAATGAGCAGTTCTTC.

This clone showed up just once. V and J are TRBV11-3 and TRBJ2-7, with D perhaps TRBD1 (6 bases). Trimming took 2 bases from V and 6 from J, leaving 14 bases between them. From germline, CDR1 is SGHNT and CDR2 YENEEA. There are 14 residues in the CDR3. The CDR3 DNA sequence: TGTGCCAGCAGCTTAAACAGGGCCGGGTCCGAGCAGTACTTC. Translation: CASSLNRAGSEQYF.

The J gene is TRBJ2-7, the V gene TRBV18; TRBD2 matches 8 bases. The trim removed 0 bases at V and 2 bases at J, leaving 6 bases unmatched. This CDR3 contains 16 residues. The germline gives CDR1 KGHSH, CDR2 LQKENI. The CDR3 loop is CASSPPSGGGPYEQYF. The CDR3 coding sequence is TGTGCCAGCTCACCACCGAGCGGGGGAGGCCCCTACGAGCAGTACTTC.

The rearrangement links TRBV6-5 to TRBJ1-2, with D tentatively TRBD1 (5 bases). Looked up from germline, CDR1 is MNHEY and CDR2 is SVGAGI. V was pared by 7 bases and J by 4 bases, with 10 bases between. This CDR3 region has 12 residues. The DNA of the CDR3 is TGTGCCAGCATCGACAGCCTCTATGGCTACACCTTC. Protein: CASIDSLYGYTF.

Only a few counts were recorded for this clone. V and J are TRBV7-2 and TRBJ2-3, with 14 bases matching TRBD2. Germline V gene data show CDR1 as SGHTA and CDR2 as FQGNSA. J lost 4 bases, V lost 5 bases, and 11 bases had no gene match. This CDR3 comprises 18 residues. CDR3 amino acids: CASSLPGLAGAEADTQYF. The CDR3 DNA follows: TGTGCCAGCAGCCTACCGGGACTAGCGGGGGCCGAGGCAGATACGCAGTATTTT.

CDR3 sequence (DNA): TGTGCCAGCAGTTGGACCGGGACAAACACCGGGGAGCTGTTTTTT. Translating it yields CASSWTGTNTGELFF. The chain joins TRBV6-5 to TRBJ2-2; perhaps TRBD1 as D (6 bases). Germline assignment: CDR1 MNHEY and CDR2 SVGAGI. V was cut by 4 bases and J by 2 bases, with 11 bases left in between. This CDR3 has 15 residues.

J is TRBJ2-7 and V is TRBV6-5, with a possible D match to TRBD1 (6 bases). The CDR3 is made up of 15 amino acids. Between the trimmed V and J ends, which lost 4 bases and 2 bases, there was a span of 15 bases. Germline-derived CDR1 and CDR2 are MNHEY and SVGAGI. As DNA, the CDR3 is TGTGCCAGCAGTTCCCTCCCCAGGGGAACCTACGAGCAGTACTTC. This sequence encodes CASSSLPRGTYEQYF.

This chain uses TRBV10-2 with TRBJ2-3; 9 bases fit TRBD1. CDR3 length: 15 residues. J was trimmed by 2 bases and V by 7 bases; bases with no gene match: 7. Germline values: CDR1 WSHSY, CDR2 SAAADI. CDR3 protein: CASNGDRDNTDTQYF. CDR3 bases: TGCGCCAGCAACGGGGACAGGGATAACACAGATACGCAGTATTTT.

This chain uses TRBV19 with TRBJ1-6, with TRBD1 matching 9 bases. V trimming: 6 bases; J trimming: 5 bases; junction bases outside the gene matches: 5. The CDR3 totals 15 residues. CDR1 is LNHDA and CDR2 is SQIVND in the germline V gene (reference sequence). CDR3 DNA: TGTGCCAGTAGCCGCGGGACAGGGAATAATTCACCCCTCCACTTT. This translates into CASSRGTGNNSPLHF. Variable domain in full (rest from reference TRBV19 and TRBJ1-6): DGGITQSPKYLFRKEGQNVTLSCEQNLNHDAMYWYRQDPGQGLRLIYYSQIVNDFQKGDIAEGYSVSREKKESFPLTVTSAQKNPTAFYLCASSRGTGNNSPLHFGNGTRLTVT.

This chain links TRBV4-1 with TRBJ2-2; 9 nucleotides line up with TRBD1. Germline values: CDR1 MGHRA, CDR2 YSYEKL. This CDR3 has 15 residues. Germline trimming cut 5 bases from V and 6 bases from J; bases unmatched to any gene: 7. The CDR3 reads CASSAQGAIPGELFF. CDR3 sequence (DNA): TGCGCCAGCAGCGCACAGGGGGCGATACCCGGGGAGCTGTTTTTT.

Only a few counts were recorded for this clone. This chain connects TRBV6-2 or TRBV6-3 to TRBJ2-1, with TRBD2 matching 13 bases. The CDR3 spans 17 residues. CDR1 MNHEY and CDR2 SVGEGT come from the germline V gene. With 0 bases clipped from V and 4 bases from J, the junction kept 3 bases outside the gene matches. The CDR3 sequence: CASSYSGLAGVYNEQFF. The CDR3 DNA is TGTGCCAGCAGTTACTCCGGACTAGCGGGGGTTTACAATGAGCAGTTCTTC.

Here the CDR3 DNA reads TGTGCCAGCAGCCAAGGCCAAGTGGGGACAAAGATTTACGAGCAGTACTTC. It translates to CASSQGQVGTKIYEQYF. V is TRBV4-2 and J is TRBJ2-7, with D possibly TRBD1 on 6 matching bases. Between the trimmed V and J ends, which lost 1 base and 4 bases, there was a span of 20 bases. Looked up from germline, CDR1 is LGHNA and CDR2 is YNFKEQ. The CDR3 length is 17 residues.

V usage is TRBV9 and J usage is TRBJ1-4; weak D call: TRBD1 (5 bases). Trimming took off 2 bases at V and 1 base at J, with 6 bases between the two ends. CDR1 and CDR2 from the germline V gene are SGDLS and YYNGEE. This CDR3 region has 14 residues. DNA of the CDR3: TGTGCCAGCAGCGTGCAGGGAACTAATGAAAAACTGTTTTTT. Its protein is CASSVQGTNEKLFF.

This clone has just one count. This chain links TRBV4-3 with TRBJ1-1; 7 nucleotides agree with TRBD1. CDR3 length equals 15 residues. Looked up from germline, CDR1 is LGHNA and CDR2 is YSLEER. The V segment lost 3 bases and the J segment 4 bases; nucleotides outside the gene matches: 8. CDR3 DNA: TGCGCCAGCAGCCAGGAAGTCAGGGGGTTCACTGAAGCTTTCTTT. It is translated as CASSQEVRGFTEAFF.

This clone was counted a few times. The V gene is TRBV3-1 (or the pseudogene TRBV3-2), the J gene TRBJ1-1; D uncertain. CDR3 length: 16 amino acids. Germline-derived CDR1 and CDR2 are LGHDT and YNNKEL (reference sequence). Trimming left V 2 bases short and J 1 base short, with 14 bases between. The CDR3 is CASSQQPTEGNTEAFF. The CDR3 DNA reads as TGTGCCAGCAGCCAACAGCCGACCGAGGGGAACACTGAAGCTTTCTTT.

This clone was detected only once. V and J are TRBV4-1 and TRBJ2-7; D may be TRBD1 (6 bases). The CDR3 has 14 amino acids. Germline CDR1 reads MGHRA; CDR2 reads YSYEKL. V was cut by 4 bases and J by 5 bases, with 15 bases left in between. The CDR3, as DNA: TGCGCCAGCAGCCCGGGACAACTGATCGACGAGCAGTACTTC. It encodes CASSPGQLIDEQYF.

This clone was seen only once. The V call is TRBV19, the J call TRBJ1-5; no clear D. The V end was cut by 7 bases, the J end by 2 bases, with 15 bases between. The CDR3 length is 15 residues. CDR1 is LNHDA and CDR2 is SQIVND in the germline V gene (reference sequence). The CDR3 DNA sequence: TGTGCCAGTATGGAATTCAGCGCAGGCAATCAGCCCCAGCATTTT. It translates to CASMEFSAGNQPQHF.

The chain is built from TRBV6-2 or TRBV6-3 and TRBJ1-5; TRBD1 matches at 9 bases. Germline CDR1 MNHEY, CDR2 SVGEGT. The V and J ends lost 5 bases and 2 bases, in that order; junction bases with no gene match: 1. The CDR3 is 14 amino acids. CDR3 protein: CASSRTGGNQPQHF. Here the CDR3 DNA reads TGTGCCAGCAGTCGGACAGGGGGCAATCAGCCCCAGCATTTT.

The V gene is TRBV11-3, the J gene TRBJ1-2; tentatively, D is TRBD1 (5 bases). The CDR3 sequence is 12 residues long. Germline V lookup: CDR1 SGHNT, CDR2 YENEEA. Trimming pared 4 bases from V and 4 bases from J, leaving 7 bases between. As DNA, the CDR3 is TGTGCCAGCAGCTCGGGGGGCTATGGCTACACCTTC. The encoded protein is CASSSGGYGYTF.

This clone was seen a handful of times. The J gene is TRBJ2-5, the V gene TRBV7-9; 9 bases fit TRBD1. V trimming: 5 bases; J trimming: 5 bases; junction bases outside the gene matches: 9. Germline CDR1 and CDR2: SEHNR and FQNEAQ (reference sequence). The CDR3 length is 15 residues. The CDR3 sequence is CASSPGTGPVETQYF. The DNA for the CDR3 is TGTGCCAGCAGCCCCGGGACAGGGCCTGTGGAGACCCAGTACTTC.

This clone appeared many times. V and J are TRBV6-2 or TRBV6-3 and TRBJ1-5; D remains ambiguous. The germline CDR1 and CDR2 sequences are MNHEY and SVGEGT. This CDR3 spans 14 amino acids. The germline V and J ends were trimmed by 6 bases and 9 bases, with 18 bases remaining between them. The CDR3 DNA reads TGTGCCAGCAGACCTCAAGTTTCAACGGGGCCCCAGCATTTT. Amino acid sequence: CASRPQVSTGPQHF.

The chain uses TRBV23-1 and TRBJ1-6; D unresolved. TRBV23-1 is an ORF; its function is uncertain. The CDR3 runs 15 residues. V dropped 8 bases and J dropped 5 bases, with 16 bases sitting between them. The CDR3 coding sequence is TGCGCCAGCCCATCGAGGCCGTCGCATAATTCACCCCTCCACTTT. As protein: CASPSRPSHNSPLHF.

This chain connects TRBV11-3 to TRBJ1-1; 9 nucleotides agree with TRBD1. The length of the CDR3 is 14 residues. Trimming at V came to 6 bases and at J to 5 bases, leaving 7 bases not matched to a gene. Per the germline V gene, CDR1 is SGHNT and CDR2 is YENEEA. The CDR3 loop is CASSRRQGVTEAFF. In nucleotides, the CDR3 is TGTGCCAGCAGTCGACGACAGGGGGTTACTGAAGCTTTCTTT.

The chain joins TRBV5-6 to TRBJ1-2; weak D call: TRBD1 (6 bases). CDR1 SGHDT and CDR2 YYEEEE come from the germline V gene. V was clipped by 4 bases and J by 3 bases, with 13 bases between them. This CDR3 region has 14 residues. The CDR3 sequence is CASSKTGSDYGYTF. The CDR3 DNA is TGTGCCAGCAGCAAAACAGGGTCGGACTATGGCTACACCTTC. Supplemented by reference TRBV5-6 and TRBJ1-2, the full variable domain reads DAGVTQSPTHLIKTRGQQVTLRCSPKSGHDTVSWYQQALGQGPQFIFQYYEEEERQRGNFPDRFSGHQFPNYSSELNVNALLLGDSALYLCASSKTGSDYGYTFGSGTRLTVV.

The V gene is TRBV9, the J gene TRBJ2-5, with TRBD2 identical over 8 bases. Germline trimming cut 4 bases from V and 4 bases from J; bases unmatched to any gene: 9. Germline-derived CDR1 and CDR2 are SGDLS and YYNGEE. This CDR3 is built from 15 residues. The CDR3: CASSSGGPHGETQYF. CDR3 coding DNA: TGTGCCAGCAGCTCGGGGGGGCCCCATGGAGAGACCCAGTACTTC.

This rearrangement joins TRBV19 to TRBJ2-7, with 12 positions matching TRBD2. The CDR3 totals 12 residues. V lost 8 bases, J lost 7 bases, and 3 bases stayed unmatched. The V gene's germline CDR1 is LNHDA and CDR2 SQIVND (reference sequence). In DNA form, the CDR3 reads TGTGCCAGTCGCCTAGCGGGGGGGGAGCAGTACTTC. Translating it yields CASRLAGGEQYF.